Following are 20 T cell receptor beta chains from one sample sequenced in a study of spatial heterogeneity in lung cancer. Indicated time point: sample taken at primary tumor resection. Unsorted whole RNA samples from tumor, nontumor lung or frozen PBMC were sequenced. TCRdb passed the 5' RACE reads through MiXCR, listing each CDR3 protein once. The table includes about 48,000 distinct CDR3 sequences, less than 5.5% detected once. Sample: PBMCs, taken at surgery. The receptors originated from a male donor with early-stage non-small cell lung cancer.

CDR3 coding DNA: TGTGCCAGCAGCCTTAGCGGGAGCTACGAGCAGTACTTC. Its protein is CASSLSGSYEQYF. The chain recombines TRBV3-1 with TRBJ2-7, with TRBD2 matching 9 bases. With 4 bases clipped from V and 3 bases from J, the junction kept 1 base outside the gene matches. There are 13 residues in the CDR3. From germline, CDR1 is LGHDT and CDR2 YNNKEL (reference sequence).

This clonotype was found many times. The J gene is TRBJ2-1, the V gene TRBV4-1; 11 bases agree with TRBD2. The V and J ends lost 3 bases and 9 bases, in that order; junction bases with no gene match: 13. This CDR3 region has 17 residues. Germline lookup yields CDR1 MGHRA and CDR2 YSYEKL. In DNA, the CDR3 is TGCGCCAGCAGCCAGACAGGGGCGGGACTAGCGGCCTCTGAGCAGTTCTTC. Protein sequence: CASSQTGAGLAASEQFF.

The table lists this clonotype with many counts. The CDR3 DNA reads TGTGCCAGCAGTTCCTCCCTAGGGCTGAGCAATCAGCCCCAGCATTTT. Translation: CASSSSLGLSNQPQHF. The gene calls are TRBV6-6 and TRBJ1-5; no firm D call. Deletions cut 4 bases from V and 1 base from J, with 14 bases between. The CDR3 has 16 residues. Germline assignment: CDR1 MNHNY and CDR2 SVGAGI (reference sequence).

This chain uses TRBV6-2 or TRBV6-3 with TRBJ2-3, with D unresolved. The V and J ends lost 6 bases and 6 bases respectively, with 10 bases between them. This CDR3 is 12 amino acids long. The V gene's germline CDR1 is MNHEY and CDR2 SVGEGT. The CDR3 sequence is CASSSRADTQYF. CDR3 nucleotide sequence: TGTGCCAGCAGCAGTAGGGCGGATACGCAGTATTTT.

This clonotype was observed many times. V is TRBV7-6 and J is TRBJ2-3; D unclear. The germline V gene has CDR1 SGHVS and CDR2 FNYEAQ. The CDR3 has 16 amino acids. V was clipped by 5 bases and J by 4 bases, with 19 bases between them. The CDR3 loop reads CASSPRPLPGADTQYF. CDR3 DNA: TGTGCCAGCAGCCCCCGACCCCTCCCTGGGGCAGATACGCAGTATTTT.

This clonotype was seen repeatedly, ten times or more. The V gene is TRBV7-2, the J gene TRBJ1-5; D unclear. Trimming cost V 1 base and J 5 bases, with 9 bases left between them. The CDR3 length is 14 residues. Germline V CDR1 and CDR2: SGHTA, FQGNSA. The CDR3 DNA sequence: TGTGCCAGCAGCTTAGAGGGAAGGTATCAGCCCCAGCATTTT. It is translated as CASSLEGRYQPQHF.

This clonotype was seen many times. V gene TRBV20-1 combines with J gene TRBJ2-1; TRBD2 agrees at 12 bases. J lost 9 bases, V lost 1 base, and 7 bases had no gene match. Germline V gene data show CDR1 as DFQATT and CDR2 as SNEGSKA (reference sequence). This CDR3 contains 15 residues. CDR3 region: CSARAPGLAGFEQFF. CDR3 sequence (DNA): TGCAGTGCTAGAGCACCGGGACTAGCGGGCTTTGAGCAGTTCTTC.

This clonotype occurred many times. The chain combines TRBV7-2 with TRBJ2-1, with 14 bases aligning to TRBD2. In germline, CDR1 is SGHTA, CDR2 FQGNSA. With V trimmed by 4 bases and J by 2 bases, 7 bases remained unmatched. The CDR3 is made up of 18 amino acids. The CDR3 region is CASSSPTSGRGAYNEQFF. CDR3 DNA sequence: TGTGCCAGCAGCTCGCCGACTAGCGGGAGGGGGGCCTACAATGAGCAGTTCTTC.

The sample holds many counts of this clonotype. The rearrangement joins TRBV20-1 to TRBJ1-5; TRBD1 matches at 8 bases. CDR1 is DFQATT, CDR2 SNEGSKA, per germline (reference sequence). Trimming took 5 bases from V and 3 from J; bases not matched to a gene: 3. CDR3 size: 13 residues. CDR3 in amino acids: CSAGDRFNQPQHF. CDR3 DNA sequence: TGCAGTGCTGGGGACAGGTTCAATCAGCCCCAGCATTTT.

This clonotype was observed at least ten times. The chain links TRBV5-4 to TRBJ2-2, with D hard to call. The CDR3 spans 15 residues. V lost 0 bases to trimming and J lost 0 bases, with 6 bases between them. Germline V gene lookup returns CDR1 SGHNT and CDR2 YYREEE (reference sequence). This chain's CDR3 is CASSLGYANTGELFF. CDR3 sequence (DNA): TGTGCCAGCAGCTTGGGGTACGCGAACACCGGGGAGCTGTTTTTT. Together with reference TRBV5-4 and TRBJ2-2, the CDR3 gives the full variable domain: ETGVTQSPTHLIKTRGQQVTLRCSSQSGHNTVSWYQQALGQGPQFIFQYYREEENGRGNFPPRFSGLQFPNYSSELNVNALELDDSALYLCASSLGYANTGELFFGEGSRLTVL.

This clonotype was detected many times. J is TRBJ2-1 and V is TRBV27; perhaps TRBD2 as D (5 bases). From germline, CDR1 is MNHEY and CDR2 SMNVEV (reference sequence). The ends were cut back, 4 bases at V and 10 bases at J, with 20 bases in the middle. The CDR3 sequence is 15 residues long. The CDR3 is CASSSHRGSVREQFF. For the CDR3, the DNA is TGTGCCAGCAGTTCCCACAGAGGTAGCGTGAGAGAGCAGTTCTTC.

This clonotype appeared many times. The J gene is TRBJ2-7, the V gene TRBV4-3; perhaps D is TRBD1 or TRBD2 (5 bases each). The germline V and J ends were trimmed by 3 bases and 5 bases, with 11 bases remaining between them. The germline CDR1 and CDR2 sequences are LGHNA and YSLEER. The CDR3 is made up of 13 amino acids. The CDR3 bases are TGCGCCAGCAGCCAGCCCGGGGCGCACGAGCAGTACTTC. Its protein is CASSQPGAHEQYF.

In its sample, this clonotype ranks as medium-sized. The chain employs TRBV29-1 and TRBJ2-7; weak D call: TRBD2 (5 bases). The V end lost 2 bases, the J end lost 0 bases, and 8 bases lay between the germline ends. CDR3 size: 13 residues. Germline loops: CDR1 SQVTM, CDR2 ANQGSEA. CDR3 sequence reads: CSVELGDSYEQYF. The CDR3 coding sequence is TGCAGCGTTGAATTGGGAGACTCCTACGAGCAGTACTTC.

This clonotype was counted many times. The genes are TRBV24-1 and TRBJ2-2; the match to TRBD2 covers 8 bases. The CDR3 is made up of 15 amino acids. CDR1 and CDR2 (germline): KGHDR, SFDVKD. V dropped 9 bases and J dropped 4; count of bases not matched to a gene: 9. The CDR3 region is CATHSGRAVTGELFF. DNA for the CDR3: TGTGCCACCCACTCCGGGAGGGCCGTCACCGGGGAGCTGTTTTTT.

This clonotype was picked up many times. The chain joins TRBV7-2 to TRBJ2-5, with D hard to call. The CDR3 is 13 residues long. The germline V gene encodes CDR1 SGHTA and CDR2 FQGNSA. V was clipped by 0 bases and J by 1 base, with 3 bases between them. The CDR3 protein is CASSLAVQETQYF. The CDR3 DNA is TGTGCCAGCAGCTTAGCGGTCCAAGAGACCCAGTACTTC.

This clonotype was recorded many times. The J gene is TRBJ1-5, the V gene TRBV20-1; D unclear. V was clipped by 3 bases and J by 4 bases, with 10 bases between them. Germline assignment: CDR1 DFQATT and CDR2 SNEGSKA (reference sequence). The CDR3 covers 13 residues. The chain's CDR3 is CSARPLGNQPQHF. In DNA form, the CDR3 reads TGCAGTGCTAGGCCTTTAGGGAATCAGCCCCAGCATTTT.

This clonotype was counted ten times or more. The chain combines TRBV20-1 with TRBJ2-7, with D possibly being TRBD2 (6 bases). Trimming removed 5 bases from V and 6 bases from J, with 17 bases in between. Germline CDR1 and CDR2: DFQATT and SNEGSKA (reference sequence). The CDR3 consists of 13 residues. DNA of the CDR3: TGCAGTGCTTCTCCGGAGGGCCGCGGCGAGCAGTACTTC. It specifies CSASPEGRGEQYF.

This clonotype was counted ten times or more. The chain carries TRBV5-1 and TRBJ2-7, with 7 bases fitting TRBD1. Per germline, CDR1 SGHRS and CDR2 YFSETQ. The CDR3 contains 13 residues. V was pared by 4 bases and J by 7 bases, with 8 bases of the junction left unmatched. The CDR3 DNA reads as TGCGCCAGCAGCCGACAGGGAGTGAGAGAGCAGTACTTC. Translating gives CASSRQGVREQYF.

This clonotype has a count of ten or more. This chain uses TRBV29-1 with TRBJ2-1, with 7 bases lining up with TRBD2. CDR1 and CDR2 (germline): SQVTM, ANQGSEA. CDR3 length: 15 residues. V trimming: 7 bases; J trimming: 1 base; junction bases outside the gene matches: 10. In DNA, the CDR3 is TGCAGCGCCGAGGAGGCGGGAGCGTCCTACAATGAGCAGTTCTTC. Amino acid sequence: CSAEEAGASYNEQFF.

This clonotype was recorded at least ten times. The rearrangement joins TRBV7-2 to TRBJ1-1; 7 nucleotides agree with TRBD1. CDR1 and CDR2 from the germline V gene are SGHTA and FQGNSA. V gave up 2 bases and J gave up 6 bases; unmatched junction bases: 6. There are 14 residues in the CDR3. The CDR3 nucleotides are TGTGCCAGCAGCTTATTAATCAGGGGGTCTGAAGCTTTCTTT. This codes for CASSLLIRGSEAFF.